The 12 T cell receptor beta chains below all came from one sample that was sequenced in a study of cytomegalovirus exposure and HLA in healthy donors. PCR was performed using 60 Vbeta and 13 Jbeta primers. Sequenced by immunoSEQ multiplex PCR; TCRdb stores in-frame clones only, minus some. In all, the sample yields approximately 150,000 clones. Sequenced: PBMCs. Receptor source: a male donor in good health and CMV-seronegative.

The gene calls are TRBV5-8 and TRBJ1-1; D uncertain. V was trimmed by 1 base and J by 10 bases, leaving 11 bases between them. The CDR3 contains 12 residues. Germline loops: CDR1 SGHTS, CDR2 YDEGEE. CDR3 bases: TGTGCCAGCAGCTTGTCTGTGCGGGCAGCTTTCTTT. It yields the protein CASSLSVRAAFF.

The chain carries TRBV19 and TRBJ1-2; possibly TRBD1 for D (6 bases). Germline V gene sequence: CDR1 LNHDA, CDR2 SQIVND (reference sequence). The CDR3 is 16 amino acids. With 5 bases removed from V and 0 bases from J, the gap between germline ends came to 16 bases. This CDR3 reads CASSLLGQRANYGYTF. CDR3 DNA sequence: TGTGCCAGTAGTCTACTCGGACAGAGAGCTAACTATGGCTACACCTTC.

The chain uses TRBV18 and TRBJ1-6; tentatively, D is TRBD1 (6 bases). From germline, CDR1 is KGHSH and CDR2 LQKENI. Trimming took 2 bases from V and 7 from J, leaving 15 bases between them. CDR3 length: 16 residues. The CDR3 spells CASSPEQGGINSPLHF. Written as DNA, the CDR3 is TGTGCCAGCTCACCAGAACAGGGAGGGATAAATTCACCCCTCCACTTT.

CDR3 bases: TGTGCCTGGAGTACGGGGAACAGCGAGCAGTACTTC. This gives the protein CAWSTGNSEQYF. The V call is TRBV30, the J call TRBJ2-7, with D perhaps TRBD2 (5 bases). Germline V CDR1 and CDR2: GTSNPN, SVGIG (reference sequence). Trimming took off 2 bases at V and 6 bases at J, with 11 bases between the two ends. The CDR3 runs to 12 residues.

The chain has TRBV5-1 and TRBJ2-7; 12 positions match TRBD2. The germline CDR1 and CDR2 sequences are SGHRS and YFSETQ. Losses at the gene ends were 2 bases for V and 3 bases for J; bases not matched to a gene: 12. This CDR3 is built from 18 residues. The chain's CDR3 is CASSFSPSGRAVFYEQYF. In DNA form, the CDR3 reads TGCGCCAGCAGCTTCTCGCCTAGCGGGAGGGCCGTGTTCTACGAGCAGTACTTC.

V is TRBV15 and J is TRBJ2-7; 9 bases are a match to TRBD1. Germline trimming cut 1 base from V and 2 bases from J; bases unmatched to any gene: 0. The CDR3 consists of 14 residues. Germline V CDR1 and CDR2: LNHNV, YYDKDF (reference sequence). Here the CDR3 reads CATSRGDRAYEQYF. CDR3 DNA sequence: TGTGCCACCAGCAGAGGGGACAGGGCCTACGAGCAGTACTTC.

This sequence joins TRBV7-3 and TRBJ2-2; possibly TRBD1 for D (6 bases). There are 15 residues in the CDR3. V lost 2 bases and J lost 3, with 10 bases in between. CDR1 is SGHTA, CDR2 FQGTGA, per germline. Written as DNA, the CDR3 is TGTGCCAGCAGCTTATCGGACAGAGACACCGGGGAGCTGTTTTTT. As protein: CASSLSDRDTGELFF.

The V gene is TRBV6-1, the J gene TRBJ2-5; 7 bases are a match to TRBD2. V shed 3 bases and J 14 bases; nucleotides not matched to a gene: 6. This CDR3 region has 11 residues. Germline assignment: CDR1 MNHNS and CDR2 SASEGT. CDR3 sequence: CASSDRLAQYF. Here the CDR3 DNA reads TGTGCCAGCAGTGACCGACTAGCACAATACTTC.

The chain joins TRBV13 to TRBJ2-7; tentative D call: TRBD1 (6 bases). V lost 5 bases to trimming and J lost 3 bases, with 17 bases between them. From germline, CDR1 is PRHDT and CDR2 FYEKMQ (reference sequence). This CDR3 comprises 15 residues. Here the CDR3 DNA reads TGTGCCAGCAGCGTAAAGCCGCAGGACAGCTACGAGCAGTACTTC. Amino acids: CASSVKPQDSYEQYF. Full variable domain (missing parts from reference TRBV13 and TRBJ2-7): AAGVIQSPRHLIKEKRETATLKCYPIPRHDTVYWYQQGPGQDPQFLISFYEKMQSDKGSIPDRFSAQQFSDYHSELNMSSLELGDSALYFCASSVKPQDSYEQYFGPGTRLTVT.

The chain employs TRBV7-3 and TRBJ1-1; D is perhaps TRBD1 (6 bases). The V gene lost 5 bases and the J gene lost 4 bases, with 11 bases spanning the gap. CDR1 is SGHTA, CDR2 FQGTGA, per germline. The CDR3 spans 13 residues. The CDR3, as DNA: TGTGCCAGCAGCCTCACAGGGATCACTGAAGCTTTCTTT. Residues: CASSLTGITEAFF. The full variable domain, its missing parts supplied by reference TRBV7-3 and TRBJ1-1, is GAGVSQTPSNKVTEKGKYVELRCDPISGHTALYWYRQSLGQGPEFLIYFQGTGAADDSGLPNDRFFAVRPEGSVSTLKIQRTERGDSAVYLCASSLTGITEAFFGQGTRLTVV.

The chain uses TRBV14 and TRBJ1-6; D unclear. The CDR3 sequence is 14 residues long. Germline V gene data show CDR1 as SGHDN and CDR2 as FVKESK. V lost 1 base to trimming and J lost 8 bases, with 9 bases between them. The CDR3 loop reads CASSQVREHSPLHF. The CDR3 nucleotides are TGTGCCAGCAGCCAAGTTCGGGAGCATTCACCCCTCCACTTT.

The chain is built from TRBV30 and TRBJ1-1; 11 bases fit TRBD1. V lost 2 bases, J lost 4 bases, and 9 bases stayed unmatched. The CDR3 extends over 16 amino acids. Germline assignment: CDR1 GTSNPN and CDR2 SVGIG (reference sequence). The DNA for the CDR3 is TGTGCCTGGAGTCGGGACAGGGGGGGTCAGCTCACTGAAGCTTTCTTT. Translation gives CAWSRDRGGQLTEAFF.